Listed below are T cell receptor beta chains from one sample, sequenced in a study of cytomegalovirus exposure and HLA in healthy donors. Here immunoSEQ multiplex PCR was the method, and the copy in TCRdb shows in-frame clones only, minus some. This sample has fewer than 70,000 clones; about 70% occur once, and the top ten carry 9.5% to 13%. Sequences were obtained from PBMCs. The source of these receptors is a woman between 25 and 40 years old in good health and CMV-seronegative. Both conserved end residues are part of each CDR3. A D gene is named only where the DNA matches it firmly. Size is omitted from some rows. Given values are once, few, many or a class for expanded clones.

d_call clone_size j_call v_call cdr3_aa cdr3_nt
TRBD1 NA TRBJ1-2 TRBV10-3 CAISNWTGGYTF TGTGCCATCAGTAATTGGACAGGGGGCTACACCTTC
TRBD1 NA TRBJ1-6 TRBV11-2 CASSLNLGQGGSPLHF TGTGCCAGCAGCTTAAATCTCGGCCAGGGGGGTTCACCCCTCCACTTT
NA NA TRBJ1-1 TRBV6-5 CASSYGGADTEAFF TGTGCCAGCAGTTATGGGGGCGCGGATACTGAAGCTTTCTTT
TRBD2 few TRBJ2-5 TRBV4-2 CASSQSGGAETQYF TGTGCCAGCAGCCAAAGCGGGGGGGCCGAGACCCAGTACTTC
NA once TRBJ2-7 TRBV2 CASSERVEQYF TGTGCCAGCAGTGAACGAGTTGAGCAGTACTTC
TRBD1 NA TRBJ2-3 TRBV7-3 CASSLMGQGAADTQYF TGTGCCAGCAGCTTAATGGGACAGGGGGCCGCAGATACGCAGTATTTT
NA NA TRBJ1-1 TRBV7-9 CASSWEIGGSEAFF TGTGCCAGCAGCTGGGAGATTGGGGGCTCTGAAGCTTTCTTT
TRBD1 NA TRBJ1-1 TRBV15 CATSGGTGGYTEAFF TGTGCCACCAGCGGAGGGACAGGGGGTTACACTGAAGCTTTCTTT
NA NA TRBJ1-2 TRBV19 CASTSLLGGSYYGYTF TGTGCCAGTACTTCGTTGCTGGGGGGGAGTTACTATGGCTACACCTTC
TRBD2 NA TRBJ2-7 TRBV27 CASSPGLAVSYEQYF TGTGCCAGCAGTCCGGGACTAGCGGTCTCCTACGAGCAGTACTTC
NA NA TRBJ1-6 TRBV30 CAWNPSGSSYNSPLHF TGTGCCTGGAACCCCTCAGGAAGCTCCTATAATTCCCCCCTCCACTTT
TRBD2 few TRBJ2-1 TRBV29-1 CTIRGLGYNEQFF TGCACTATCCGGGGACTAGGCTACAATGAGCAGTTCTTC
NA NA TRBJ1-2 TRBV15 CATSRAPGGILTF TGTGCCACCAGCAGAGCGCCTGGCGGGATTCTCACCTTC
NA once TRBJ2-7 TRBV20-1 CSAQFGEQYF TGCAGTGCCCAATTCGGCGAGCAGTACTTC
TRBD2 NA TRBJ2-3 TRBV6-4 CASSDSGGNTQYF TGTGCCAGCAGTGACTCGGGGGGGAACACGCAGTATTTT
TRBD2 NA TRBJ2-1 TRBV7-2 CASSPRTSGGAGRFEQFF TGTGCCAGCAGCCCAAGGACTAGCGGGGGGGCCGGAAGATTTGAGCAGTTCTTC
NA few TRBJ1-1 TRBV9 CASSVGDNMNTEAFF TGTGCCAGCAGCGTAGGCGACAATATGAACACTGAAGCTTTCTTT
TRBD1 NA TRBJ1-4 TRBV18 CASSPYTGVGEKLFF TGTGCCAGCTCACCTTACACAGGGGTTGGCGAAAAACTGTTTTTT
NA many TRBJ1-5 TRBV21-1 CASSMMDEGGNQPQHF TGTGCCAGCAGCATGATGGACGAGGGTGGCAATCAGCCCCAGCATTTT
NA NA TRBJ2-5 TRBV30 CAWSDPRAETQYF TGTGCCTGGAGTGATCCCAGGGCAGAGACCCAGTACTTC
NA NA TRBJ1-6 TRBV6-5 CASRYPRGMNSPLHF TGTGCCAGCAGGTATCCTCGGGGTATGAATTCACCCCTCCACTTT
NA NA TRBJ2-7 TRBV4-1 CASSQVRGYEQYF TGCGCCAGCAGCCAAGTTCGGGGGTACGAGCAGTACTTC
NA NA TRBJ1-1 TRBV9 CASSAQGTFTEAFF TGTGCCAGCAGCGCACAGGGAACCTTCACTGAAGCTTTCTTT
TRBD1 NA TRBJ1-2 TRBV7-9 CASSSGQTYGYTF TGTGCCAGCAGCTCGGGACAGACCTATGGCTACACCTTC
NA few TRBJ1-1 TRBV15 CATSRARMNTEAFF TGTGCCACCAGCAGAGCCAGAATGAACACTGAAGCTTTCTTT
TRBD1 NA TRBJ1-5 TRBV7-6 CASSLRDSLVWSNQPQHF TGTGCCAGCAGCTTAAGGGACAGTTTGGTGTGGAGCAATCAGCCCCAGCATTTT
TRBD2 few TRBJ2-3 TRBV4-2 CASRASGGADTQYF TGTGCCAGCCGAGCTAGCGGGGGAGCAGATACGCAGTATTTT
TRBD1 NA TRBJ1-6 TRBV4-1 CASSHGQGARNSPLHF TGCGCCAGCAGCCACGGACAGGGGGCGCGGAATTCACCCCTCCACTTT
TRBD1 NA TRBJ1-2 TRBV28 CASSTGGNYGYTF TGTGCCAGCAGTACAGGGGGCAACTATGGCTACACCTTC
NA NA TRBJ1-6 TRBV25-1 CASSELRGSPLHF TGTGCCAGCAGTGAATTAAGGGGTTCACCCCTCCACTTT
NA once TRBJ2-1 TRBV9 CASSVGGGGAGGEQFF TGTGCCAGCAGCGTAGGAGGAGGGGGGGCAGGCGGTGAGCAGTTCTTC
NA NA TRBJ1-6 TRBV6-1 CASSEAGGYGGSSPLHF TGTGCCAGCAGTGAAGCTGGGGGGTACGGTGGGAGTTCACCCCTCCACTTT
TRBD2 NA TRBJ2-7 TRBV13 CASSLVSSGASEQYF TGTGCCAGCAGCTTAGTCTCTAGCGGGGCATCCGAGCAGTACTTC
NA NA TRBJ2-7 TRBV7-9 CASTQTVYEQYF TGTGCCAGCACACAAACCGTATACGAGCAGTACTTC
NA few TRBJ1-2 TRBV5-1 CASSSAGAGYTF TGCGCCAGCAGCTCAGCAGGGGCTGGCTACACCTTC
NA NA TRBJ2-7 TRBV7-6 CASSFAGPSYEQYF TGTGCCAGCAGCTTTGCGGGGCCCTCCTACGAGCAGTACTTC
TRBD1 NA TRBJ2-7 TRBV29-1 CSALTGDVYEQYF TGCAGCGCTCTGACAGGGGACGTGTACGAGCAGTACTTC
NA few TRBJ2-6 TRBV28 CASSLEGAQGANVLTF TGTGCCAGCAGCTTGGAGGGGGCGCAAGGGGCCAACGTCCTGACTTTC
NA few TRBJ1-2 TRBV11-2 CASSLQGGYGYTF TGTGCCAGCAGCTTACAAGGGGGTTATGGCTACACCTTC